This T cell receptor (beta chain) was profiled in a study of blood T cell repertoires in COVID-19. Study context: T cells, B-cell-depleted T cells, or PBMCs supplied cDNA or gDNA.

Data came from immunoSEQ multiplex PCR; TCRdb stores just in-frame clones and leaves some out. The data hold about 200,000 clones, with about 85% observed a single time. The CDR3 sequence is 13 residues long. Germline V gene lookup returns CDR1 SQVTM and CDR2 ANQGSEA. The germline V and J ends were trimmed by 2 bases and 8 bases, with 15 bases remaining between them. This TCR derives from a woman aged 80 or over with acute or convalescent COVID-19. The genes are TRBV29-1 and TRBJ1-2; D is uncertain. The sequencing sample was made of peripheral blood. The CDR3 nucleotides read TGCAGCGTTGAACTTGGAGGGTTTGGAGGCTACACCTTC. This codes for CSVELGGFGGYTF.